This TCR beta chain derives from a study of blood T cell repertoires in COVID-19. Study at large: Acute-phase and convalescent COVID-19 samples originated in the United States, Italy and Spain. Sources were T cells, B-cell-depleted T cells, or PBMCs; the material itself was cDNA or gDNA.

This clone was seen a single time. Between the trimmed V and J ends, which lost 1 base and 0 bases, there was a span of 13 bases. Germline V gives CDR1 KGHSH, CDR2 LQKENI. This CDR3 is built from 17 residues. The authors' processing: For nucleated cells, counts were estimated from reference gene primer amplification. Sequencing was performed with immunoSEQ multiplex PCR; in TCRdb, only in-frame clones are kept and a portion is missing. V, J and clone size are those of that table, while D and trimming were read from the DNA. The sample includes some 74,000 clones, 83% of them seen just once. Specimen: peripheral blood. The rearrangement links TRBV18 to TRBJ2-4; D may be TRBD1 (7 bases). This receptor was obtained from a man older than 75 with acute or convalescent COVID-19. This CDR3 reads CASSPQGGQLAKNIQYF. The CDR3, as DNA: TGTGCCAGCTCACCACAGGGGGGACAGCTAGCCAAAAACATTCAGTACTTC.